The T cell receptor (beta chain) under discussion was sequenced for a study of shared clonotypes between healthy human individuals. In the study overall: Donors, aged 18 to 49, were two women and three men. General study results and limits: Memory subsets had estimated richness that was generally smaller than that of naive subsets.

Splitting of CD4+ cells produced CD45RA+ naive and CD45RA-negative memory subsets. A remark on this clone: Its antigen remains unidentified.

Measured with immunoSEQ multiplex PCR; TCRdb has only the in-frame clones, and not every one. The sample shows some 500,000 clones, around 96% of them seen only once. Per the germline V gene, CDR1 is SGDLS and CDR2 is YYNGEE. The length of the CDR3 is 14 residues. This receptor was identified in a young woman in good health. This rearrangement joins TRBV9 to TRBJ2-5, with TRBD2 matching 7 bases. The J call is uncertain, as TRBJ2-7 better fits the DNA end. The sequenced sample consisted of naive CD4+ T cells sorted from blood. Subset specified: CD45RA+ positively selected. The CDR3 loop reads CASSVSSGEYEQYF. The CDR3, as DNA: TGTGCCAGCAGCGTTTCCAGCGGGGAGTACGAGCAGTACTTC.